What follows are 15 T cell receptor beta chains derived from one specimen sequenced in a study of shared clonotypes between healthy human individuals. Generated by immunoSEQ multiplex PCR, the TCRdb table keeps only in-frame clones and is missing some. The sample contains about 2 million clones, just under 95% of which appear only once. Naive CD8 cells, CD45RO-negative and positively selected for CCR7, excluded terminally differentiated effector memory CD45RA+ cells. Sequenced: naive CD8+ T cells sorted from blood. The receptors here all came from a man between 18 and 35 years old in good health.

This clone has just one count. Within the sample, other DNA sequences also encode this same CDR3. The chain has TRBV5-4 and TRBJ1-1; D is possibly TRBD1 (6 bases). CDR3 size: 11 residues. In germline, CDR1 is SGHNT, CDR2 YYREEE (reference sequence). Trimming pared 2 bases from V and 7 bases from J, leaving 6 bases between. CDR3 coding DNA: TGTGCCAGCAGCTTACAGGGTGAAGCTTTCTTT. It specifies CASSLQGEAFF.

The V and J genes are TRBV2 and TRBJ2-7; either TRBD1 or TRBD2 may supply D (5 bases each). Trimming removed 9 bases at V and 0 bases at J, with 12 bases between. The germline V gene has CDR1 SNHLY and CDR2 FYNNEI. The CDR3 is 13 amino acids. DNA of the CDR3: TGTGCCAGAAGGGACCTTAGCTCCTACGAGCAGTACTTC. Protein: CARRDLSSYEQYF.

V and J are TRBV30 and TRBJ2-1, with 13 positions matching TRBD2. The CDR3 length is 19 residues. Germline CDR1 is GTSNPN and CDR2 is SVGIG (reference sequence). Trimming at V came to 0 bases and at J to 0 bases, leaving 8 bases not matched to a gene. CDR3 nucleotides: TGTGCCTGGAGTGTGTTAGGGACTAGCGGGAAGAGCTCCTACAATGAGCAGTTCTTC. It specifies CAWSVLGTSGKSSYNEQFF.

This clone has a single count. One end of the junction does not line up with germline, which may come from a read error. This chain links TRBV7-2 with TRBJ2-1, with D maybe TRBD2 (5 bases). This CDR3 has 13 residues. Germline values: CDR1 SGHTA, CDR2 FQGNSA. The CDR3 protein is CASSLALEALSVF. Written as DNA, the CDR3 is TGTGCCAGCAGCTTAGCGCTGGAGGCCCTCTCTGTCTTC.

CDR3 bases: TGTGCCAGTATGGGACTCGACAATGAGCAGTTCTTC. This encodes CASMGLDNEQFF. The J gene is TRBJ2-1, the V gene TRBV7-9, with D perhaps TRBD2 (6 bases). The CDR3 is 12 residues long. Germline loops: CDR1 SEHNR, CDR2 FQNEAQ (reference sequence). Trimming removed 9 bases at V and 5 bases at J, with 11 bases between.

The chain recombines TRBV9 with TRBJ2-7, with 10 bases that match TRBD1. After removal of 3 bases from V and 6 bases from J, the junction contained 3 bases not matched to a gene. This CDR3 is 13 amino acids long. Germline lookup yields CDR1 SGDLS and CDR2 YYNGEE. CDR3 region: CASSEGQGIEQYF. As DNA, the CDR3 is TGTGCCAGCAGCGAGGGACAGGGGATCGAGCAGTACTTC.

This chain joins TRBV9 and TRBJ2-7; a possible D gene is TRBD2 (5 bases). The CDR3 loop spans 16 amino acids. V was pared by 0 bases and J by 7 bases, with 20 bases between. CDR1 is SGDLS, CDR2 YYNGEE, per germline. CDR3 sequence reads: CASSVELDSAKHEQYF. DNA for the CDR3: TGTGCCAGCAGCGTAGAGCTGGACTCCGCGAAACATGAGCAGTACTTC.

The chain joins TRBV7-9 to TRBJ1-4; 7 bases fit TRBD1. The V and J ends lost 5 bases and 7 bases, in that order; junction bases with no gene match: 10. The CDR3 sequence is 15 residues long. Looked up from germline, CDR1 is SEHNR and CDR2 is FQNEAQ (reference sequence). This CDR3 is CASSPIDREPEKLFF. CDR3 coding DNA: TGTGCCAGCAGCCCAATAGACAGGGAGCCTGAAAAACTGTTTTTT. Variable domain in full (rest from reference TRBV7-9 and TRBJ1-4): DTGVSQNPRHKITKRGQNVTFRCDPISEHNRLYWYRQTLGQGPEFLTYFQNEAQLEKSRLLSDRFSAERPKGSFSTLEIQRTEQGDSAMYLCASSPIDREPEKLFFGSGTQLSVL.

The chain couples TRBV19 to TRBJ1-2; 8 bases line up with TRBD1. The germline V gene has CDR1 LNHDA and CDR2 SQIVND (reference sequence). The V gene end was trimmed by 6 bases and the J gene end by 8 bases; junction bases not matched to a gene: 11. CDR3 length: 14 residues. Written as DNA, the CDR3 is TGTGCCAGTAGAGACCAATGGACAGGGAACGGCTACACCTTC. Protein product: CASRDQWTGNGYTF.

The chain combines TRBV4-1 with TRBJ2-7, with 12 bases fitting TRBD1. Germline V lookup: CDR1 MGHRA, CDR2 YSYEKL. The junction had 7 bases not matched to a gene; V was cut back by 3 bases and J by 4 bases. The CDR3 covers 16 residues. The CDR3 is CASSQSGTGGFYEQYF. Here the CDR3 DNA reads TGCGCCAGCAGCCAGTCCGGGACAGGGGGCTTTTACGAGCAGTACTTC.

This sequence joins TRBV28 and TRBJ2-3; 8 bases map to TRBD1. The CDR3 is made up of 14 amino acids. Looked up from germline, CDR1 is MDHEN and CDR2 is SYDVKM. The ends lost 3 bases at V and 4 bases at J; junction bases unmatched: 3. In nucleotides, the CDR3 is TGTGCCAGCAGTTTCGGACAGGGACCAGATACGCAGTATTTT. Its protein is CASSFGQGPDTQYF.

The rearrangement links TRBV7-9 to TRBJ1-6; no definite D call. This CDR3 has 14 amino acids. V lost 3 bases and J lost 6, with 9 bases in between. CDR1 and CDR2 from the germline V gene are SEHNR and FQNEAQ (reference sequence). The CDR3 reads CASSLGWVNSPLHF. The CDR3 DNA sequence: TGTGCCAGCAGCTTGGGGTGGGTTAATTCACCCCTCCACTTT.

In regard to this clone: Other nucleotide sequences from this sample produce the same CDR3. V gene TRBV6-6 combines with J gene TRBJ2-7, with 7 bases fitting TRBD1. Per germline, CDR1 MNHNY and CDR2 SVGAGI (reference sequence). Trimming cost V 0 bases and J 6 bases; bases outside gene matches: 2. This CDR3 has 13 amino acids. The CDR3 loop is CASSYSNRGEQYF. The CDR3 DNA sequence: TGTGCCAGCAGTTACTCGAACAGGGGCGAGCAGTACTTC.

The CDR3: CASSLDGGSPYEQYF. CDR3 nucleotides: TGTGCCAGCTCACTAGATGGAGGTTCCCCCTACGAGCAGTACTTC. V is TRBV18 and J is TRBJ2-7, with D tentatively TRBD2 (5 bases). Trimming took 4 bases from V and 2 from J, leaving 15 bases between them. The CDR3 length is 15 residues. The V gene's germline CDR1 is KGHSH and CDR2 LQKENI.

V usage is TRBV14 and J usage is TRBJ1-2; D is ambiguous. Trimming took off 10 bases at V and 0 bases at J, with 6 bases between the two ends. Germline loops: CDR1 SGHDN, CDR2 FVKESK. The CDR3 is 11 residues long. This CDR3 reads CAMKTNYGYTF. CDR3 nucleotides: TGTGCCATGAAGACTAACTATGGCTACACCTTC.